These T cell receptor beta chains were read from a single sample in a study of blood T cell repertoires in COVID-19. Repertoires were generated with immunoSEQ multiplex PCR, while TCRdb's copy carries only in-frame clones and drops some. Of around 170,000 clones detected, roughly 80% appear once; the ten largest clones hold approximately 6.5%. The source material was peripheral blood. The receptors shown here come from a woman aged 40 to 50 with acute or convalescent COVID-19. CDR3s include the opening cysteine and the closing phenylalanine or tryptophan. D genes are given only for firm matches. Expanded clones are given a class, and other clones once, few, many or no size at all.

>TRBV7-9|-|-|TRBJ2-5
TGTGCCAGCAGCGACCAACCGGACAGTCCGTGGGGAGAGACCCAGTACTTC
CASSDQPDSPWGETQYF
>TRBV19|-|-|TRBJ2-4
TGTGCCAGTAGTTCAAATAAAAACATTCAGTACTTC
CASSSNKNIQYF
>TRBV7-8|-|-|TRBJ2-2
TGTGCCAGCAGCTTATACTCTGAGCGCGGGAACACCGGGGAGCTGTTTTTT
CASSLYSERGNTGELFF
>TRBV30|-|TRBD1|TRBJ1-3
TGTGCCTGGGACAGGGGATCTGGAAACACCATATATTTT
CAWDRGSGNTIYF
>TRBV24-1|-|-|TRBJ2-6
TGTGCCGCGGGTAGGTGGCAGCGCTCTGGGGCCAACGTCCTGACTTTC
CAAGRWQRSGANVLTF
>TRBV19|-|TRBD2|TRBJ2-3
TGTGCCAGTAGTATGGCTAGCGGGACAACAGATACGCAGTATTTT
CASSMASGTTDTQYF
>TRBV2|-|TRBD1|TRBJ1-5
TGTGCCAGCAGAGTGGACAGGGGGCGTGATCAGCCCCAGCATTTT
CASRVDRGRDQPQHF
>TRBV7-9|-|-|TRBJ2-7
TGTGCCAGCAGCCTCCCAGGGGCCTACGAGCAGTACTTC
CASSLPGAYEQYF
>TRBV12-3/TRBV12-4|-|-|TRBJ1-2
TGTGCCAGCAGTTTCGAGGGTACGGGCGGCTACACCTTC
CASSFEGTGGYTF
>TRBV19|-|TRBD1|TRBJ1-5
TGTGCCAGTAGTCACCAGGGGGGGACAGGGCATCAGCCCCAGCATTTT
CASSHQGGTGHQPQHF
>TRBV28|-|-|TRBJ1-1
TGTGCCAGCATCCTTGCTAAGTCCTTGAGGAGGACTGAAGCTTTCTTT
CASILAKSLRRTEAFF
>TRBV24-1|-|TRBD2|TRBJ2-3
TGTGCCACCAGTGAACCCGTGGGGGGGACAGATACGCAGTATTTT
CATSEPVGGTDTQYF
>TRBV5-4|-|-|TRBJ2-1
TGTGCCAGCAGCGTTCCGGGACTTCCCATCGACGATGAGCAGTTCTTC
CASSVPGLPIDDEQFF
>TRBV6-2/TRBV6-3|-|TRBD2|TRBJ2-1
TGTGCCAGCAGTTACCTTACCGCTTCGGGGGGGCCCCCCGATGAGCAGTTCTTC
CASSYLTASGGPPDEQFF
>TRBV5-4|-|TRBD2|TRBJ2-2
TGTGCCGGCAGCCGGGCCGGGACTACCACCGGGGAGCTGTTTTTT
CAGSRAGTTTGELFF
>TRBV28|-|TRBD2|TRBJ2-3
TGTGCCAGCAGTCTACTATCTAGCGGGGGTTTACGGTATTTT
CASSLLSSGGLRYF
>TRBV19|-|-|TRBJ2-1
TGTGCCAGTAGTATATGGGACGGAGGAGGGAATGAGCAGTTCTTC
CASSIWDGGGNEQFF
>TRBV9|-|TRBD1|TRBJ1-2
TGTGCCAGCAGCGAGGCCCCGGGACAGGGAAGTATGGGCTATGGCTACACCTTC
CASSEAPGQGSMGYGYTF
>TRBV5-1|once|TRBD1|TRBJ2-3
TGCGCCAGCAGCAACCGGGACAGGGAAACAGATACGCAGTATTTT
CASSNRDRETDTQYF